These 32 T cell receptor beta chains originate from one sample sequenced in a study of read filtering for tumor transcriptome and immune sequencing. The library was built from around 380 ng RNA with molecular barcoded adaptors for alpha/delta and beta/gamma chains. TCRdb reanalysed the reads using MiXCR and keeps one entry per CDR3 protein. The sample shows 35,000 to 40,000 distinct CDR3 sequences, about an eighth of them seen only once. Sequencing used a population of CD138-negative cells sorted from bone marrow. The receptors derive from a donor at least 40 years old with multiple myeloma.

Ten or more counts support this clonotype. The V gene is TRBV3-1, the J gene TRBJ2-7; D gene ambiguous. Germline CDR1 is LGHDT and CDR2 is YNNKEL (reference sequence). The CDR3 consists of 14 residues. V lost 5 bases to trimming and J lost 2 bases, with 13 bases between them. The CDR3 is CASSYGSAAYEQYF. In DNA form, the CDR3 reads TGTGCCAGCAGCTACGGATCCGCGGCCTACGAGCAGTACTTC.

This chain joins TRBV2 and TRBJ2-1; 9 bases line up with TRBD2. J gave up 9 bases and V 1 base, and 7 bases lay outside the gene matches. Germline V gene sequence: CDR1 SNHLY, CDR2 FYNNEI. The CDR3 covers 15 residues. The CDR3 reads CASSEEAGGPREQFF. The CDR3 DNA reads TGTGCCAGCAGTGAAGAGGCGGGAGGGCCCCGTGAGCAGTTCTTC.

This clonotype showed up many times. The chain links TRBV4-1 to TRBJ2-5; possibly TRBD1 or TRBD2 for D (5 bases each). CDR1 is MGHRA, CDR2 YSYEKL, per germline. V lost 0 bases and J 4 bases, leaving 12 bases between the germline ends. This CDR3 spans 15 amino acids. For the CDR3, the DNA is TGCGCCAGCAGCCAAGATTTCGGGACGGTAGAGACCCAGTACTTC. Translation gives CASSQDFGTVETQYF.

Comments on this clonotype: A read error may explain this, as a much larger clone is one base away. The chain recombines TRBV29-1 with TRBJ2-1; D could derive from TRBD1 or TRBD2 (5 bases each). Germline CDR1 SQVTM, CDR2 ANQGSEA. There are 12 residues in the CDR3. The CDR3 DNA is TGCAGCGTTGGTGGGGCACGGGCTAGCACGGTCTTC. Encoded protein: CSVGGARASTVF.

The chain has TRBV4-1 and TRBJ2-1; D might be TRBD1 (7 bases). In germline, CDR1 is MGHRA, CDR2 YSYEKL. The CDR3 contains 17 residues. The germline V and J ends were trimmed by 6 bases and 6 bases, with 24 bases remaining between them. The CDR3 region is CASRNRGGRTFCNEQFF. The CDR3 DNA is TGCGCCAGCAGAAACAGGGGAGGTAGAACATTCTGCAATGAGCAGTTCTTC.

The V gene is TRBV4-1, the J gene TRBJ1-1; TRBD1 matches 12 bases. The CDR3 totals 19 residues. The V gene's germline CDR1 is MGHRA and CDR2 YSYEKL. The trim removed 0 bases at V and 3 bases at J, leaving 11 bases unmatched. CDR3 bases: TGCGCCAGCAGCCAAGAAGGGACAGGGGGCCCAAGAAGTCACACTGAAGCTTTCTTT. This sequence encodes CASSQEGTGGPRSHTEAFF.

This sequence joins TRBV20-1 and TRBJ2-7; 7 nucleotides match TRBD2. J was trimmed by 0 bases and V by 0 bases; bases with no gene match: 8. The CDR3 covers 16 residues. Germline assignment: CDR1 DFQATT and CDR2 SNEGSKA (reference sequence). The CDR3, as DNA: TGCAGTGCTAGAGATACGGCGCGGGGGAGCTCCTACGAGCAGTACTTC. Translating it yields CSARDTARGSSYEQYF.

The chain joins TRBV5-8 to TRBJ2-7; 10 bases fit TRBD2. The length of the CDR3 is 17 residues. Looked up from germline, CDR1 is SGHTS and CDR2 is YDEGEE. The J segment lost 0 bases and the V segment lost 2 bases, leaving 8 bases of the junction unmatched. This chain's CDR3 is CASSLAGGSVSSYEQYF. The CDR3 DNA sequence: TGTGCCAGCAGCTTAGCGGGGGGGTCAGTCTCCTCCTACGAGCAGTACTTC.

The chain couples TRBV4-1 to TRBJ2-5, with 8 bases identical to TRBD1. The germline gives CDR1 MGHRA, CDR2 YSYEKL. V shed 4 bases and J 2 bases; nucleotides not matched to a gene: 3. The CDR3 has 14 residues. CDR3 DNA: TGCGCCAGCAGCCCGTGGACAGGGCAAGAGACCCAGTACTTC. It specifies CASSPWTGQETQYF.

This clonotype was recorded at least ten times. V and J are TRBV5-1 and TRBJ2-3; TRBD2 matches 7 bases. Germline-derived CDR1 and CDR2 are SGHRS and YFSETQ. The CDR3 runs to 15 residues. J lost 6 bases, V lost 4 bases, and 11 bases had no gene match. The CDR3 region has the DNA TGCGCCAGCAGCCCCAGCGGGGACCCGGGTGATACGCAGTATTTT. Translated: CASSPSGDPGDTQYF.

This clonotype was seen ten or more times. The gene calls are TRBV29-1 and TRBJ2-7, with 7 positions matching TRBD2. The V gene's germline CDR1 is SQVTM and CDR2 ANQGSEA. CDR3 length: 15 residues. J was trimmed by 6 bases and V by 0 bases; bases with no gene match: 11. CDR3 amino acids: CSVEDWWEGLREQYF. The DNA of the CDR3 is TGCAGCGTTGAAGATTGGTGGGAGGGCCTTCGCGAGCAGTACTTC.

This clonotype occurred a few times. One base away lies a much larger clone, so this may be a sequencing read error. CDR3 nucleotides: TGTGCCAGCACCAGAGACACTGAAGCTCTCTTT. Protein sequence: CASTRDTEALF. This chain connects TRBV6-5 to TRBJ1-1; D not certain. Germline assignment: CDR1 MNHEY and CDR2 SVGAGI. The CDR3 is 11 residues long.

The chain is built from TRBV29-1 and TRBJ2-7; 9 bases are a match to TRBD1. Germline CDR1 reads SQVTM; CDR2 reads ANQGSEA. Trimming took 4 bases from V and 3 from J; bases not matched to a gene: 4. This CDR3 spans 13 amino acids. The CDR3 sequence: CSVGDRVLYEQYF. The DNA of the CDR3 is TGCAGCGTTGGGGACAGGGTTCTCTACGAGCAGTACTTC.

This clonotype was counted ten times or more. The CDR3 reads CASRAATAGELFF. As DNA, the CDR3 is TGTGCCAGCAGAGCGGCCACGGCCGGGGAGCTGTTTTTT. This chain connects TRBV6-5 to TRBJ2-2, with TRBD2 as a possible D gene (5 bases). The germline gives CDR1 MNHEY, CDR2 SVGAGI. The ends were cut back, 6 bases at V and 6 bases at J, with 11 bases in the middle. The CDR3 has 13 residues.

Worth noting for this clonotype: A much larger clone differs by one base, so this may be a read error. The chain recombines TRBV7-9 with TRBJ1-1, with D unclear. Trimming cost V 3 bases and J 10 bases, with 6 bases left between them. This CDR3 contains 10 residues. Germline values: CDR1 SEHNR, CDR2 FQNEAQ (reference sequence). CDR3 loop: CASSFSGAFF. CDR3 in DNA: TGTGCCAGCAGCTTTAGTGGAGCTTTCTTT.

For this clonotype: Just one base apart from a much larger clone, this may be a read error. The chain links TRBV24-1 to TRBJ2-3, with 7 bases identical to TRBD1. CDR3 length equals 14 residues. Trimming removed 5 bases from V and 3 bases from J; junction bases left unmatched: 4. Per the germline V gene, CDR1 is KGHDR and CDR2 is SFDVKD. CDR3 nucleotide sequence: TGTGCCACCAGTGGGGGACAGAAGACAGATACGCAGTATTTT. It specifies CATSGGQKTDTQYF.

V and J are TRBV28 and TRBJ2-7; the D gene is possibly TRBD2 (5 bases). The germline CDR1 and CDR2 sequences are MDHEN and SYDVKM. This CDR3 is built from 12 residues. V shed 3 bases and J shed 4 bases, with 7 bases lying between them. CDR3 DNA: TGTGCCAGCAGTTTTCGGGGTTACGAGCAGTACTTC. This gives the protein CASSFRGYEQYF.

This clonotype has a count of ten or more. This chain connects TRBV6-1 to TRBJ2-5; possibly TRBD1 for D (6 bases). V was cut by 5 bases and J by 2 bases, with 18 bases left in between. This CDR3 contains 16 residues. Germline V gene sequence: CDR1 MNHNS, CDR2 SASEGT. In DNA, the CDR3 is TGTGCCAGCAGTCGACGGAACAGGGTAGGACAAGAGACCCAGTACTTC. It translates to CASSRRNRVGQETQYF.

This clonotype was seen at least ten times. V is TRBV20-1 and J is TRBJ2-7, with D perhaps TRBD2 (6 bases). Trimming removed 2 bases at V and 7 bases at J, with 18 bases between. There are 14 residues in the CDR3. Germline-derived CDR1 and CDR2 are DFQATT and SNEGSKA (reference sequence). The CDR3, as DNA: TGCAGTGCTAGACCCGGGGCGGGGCTGGGGGAGCAGTACTTC. Protein product: CSARPGAGLGEQYF.

Many counts were recorded for this clonotype. The chain links TRBV29-1 to TRBJ2-2; the match to TRBD1 covers 7 bases. The CDR3 runs 14 residues. CDR1 and CDR2 from the germline V gene are SQVTM and ANQGSEA. The V and J ends lost 6 bases and 3 bases, in that order; junction bases with no gene match: 7. This chain's CDR3 is CSVMEGGDTGELFF. The CDR3 coding sequence is TGCAGCGTCATGGAAGGGGGCGACACCGGGGAGCTGTTTTTT.

This clonotype was seen a few times. It may be a read error: a sequence one base away is much more abundant. The J gene is TRBJ1-2, the V gene TRBV4-1; D is uncertain. Trimming took off 4 bases at V and 7 bases at J, with 13 bases between the two ends. Germline CDR1 MGHRA, CDR2 YSYEKL. CDR3 size: 13 residues. CDR3 sequence: CASSRGLGSGYTF. Here the CDR3 DNA reads TGCGCCAGCAGCCGAGGGTTGGGTTCTGGCTACACCTTC.

By share, this clonotype ranks as medium-sized. The CDR3 bases are TGTGCCAGCAGGGGAGATGAGCAGTTCTTC. Amino acids: CASRGDEQFF. This rearrangement joins TRBV7-9 to TRBJ2-1; possibly TRBD2 for D (5 bases). CDR3 length: 10 amino acids. The V gene lost 6 bases and the J gene lost 8 bases, with 5 bases spanning the gap. Germline V gene lookup returns CDR1 SEHNR and CDR2 FQNEAQ (reference sequence).

This clonotype was seen ten or more times. V usage is TRBV28 and J usage is TRBJ2-2, with TRBD1 identical over 12 bases. Germline trimming cut 5 bases from V and 1 base from J; bases unmatched to any gene: 11. The CDR3 is 19 amino acids. Germline values: CDR1 MDHEN, CDR2 SYDVKM. The CDR3 nucleotides are TGTGCCAGCAGTCAAATAGTAGGGGACAGGGGGCGGAACACCGGGGAGCTGTTTTTT. It translates to CASSQIVGDRGRNTGELFF.

This clonotype was seen repeatedly, ten times or more. The rearrangement uses TRBV10-1 and TRBJ1-1, with TRBD1 identical over 12 bases. V lost 4 bases, J lost 0 bases, and 6 bases stayed unmatched. There are 17 residues in the CDR3. Germline CDR1 WNHNN, CDR2 SYGVQD (reference sequence). The CDR3: CASSAGQGARMNTEAFF. The CDR3 coding sequence is TGCGCCAGCAGTGCGGGACAGGGGGCGAGGATGAACACTGAAGCTTTCTTT.

The table lists this clonotype with many counts. This chain links TRBV20-1 with TRBJ2-1; D remains ambiguous. The CDR3 loop spans 15 amino acids. Germline-derived CDR1 and CDR2 are DFQATT and SNEGSKA (reference sequence). The V and J ends lost 1 base and 1 base respectively, with 11 bases between them. CDR3 bases: TGCAGTGCTAGAGCCCGGGCGAGGTCCTACAATGAGCAGTTCTTC. Translated: CSARARARSYNEQFF.

There are many counts of this clonotype. The chain joins TRBV6-5 to TRBJ2-5, with D perhaps matching TRBD2 (6 bases). Germline-derived CDR1 and CDR2 are MNHEY and SVGAGI. V lost 2 bases and J lost 1, with 11 bases in between. The CDR3 consists of 15 residues. The CDR3 nucleotides read TGTGCCAGCAGTTACGGGGGGATAGGCCAAGAGACCCAGTACTTC. This encodes CASSYGGIGQETQYF.

This clonotype was counted many times. This chain uses TRBV7-3 with TRBJ2-3; D gene ambiguous. Germline CDR1 SGHTA, CDR2 FQGTGA. CDR3 length equals 11 residues. With 5 bases removed from V and 2 bases from J, the gap between germline ends came to 2 bases. CDR3 in amino acids: CASSNTDTQYF. CDR3 nucleotides: TGTGCCAGCAGCAACACAGATACGCAGTATTTT.

This clonotype was detected ten times or more. This chain links TRBV11-2 with TRBJ2-1, with D unclear. CDR3 length: 21 residues. Per germline, CDR1 SGHAT and CDR2 FQNNGV. Trimming took 4 bases from V and 6 from J, leaving 34 bases between them. The CDR3 sequence: CASSSIGRPNPTRSDFNEQFF. CDR3 nucleotide sequence: TGTGCCAGCAGCTCAATCGGGCGTCCGAACCCTACTCGGTCAGACTTCAATGAGCAGTTCTTC.

A few counts support this clonotype. The chain employs TRBV15 and TRBJ2-5; D is possibly TRBD1 or TRBD2 (5 bases each). The CDR3 covers 15 residues. Germline V gene lookup returns CDR1 LNHNV and CDR2 YYDKDF (reference sequence). The germline V and J ends were trimmed by 2 bases and 2 bases, with 12 bases remaining between them. The DNA for the CDR3 is TGTGCCACCAGCAGACCCGGGACGGCTCAAGAGACCCAGTACTTC. Translating gives CATSRPGTAQETQYF.

This clonotype was seen a few times. This could be a read error, since a much larger clone is one nucleotide away. The rearrangement uses TRBV7-2 and TRBJ1-6, with D tentatively TRBD1 (6 bases). Germline V gives CDR1 SGHTA, CDR2 FQGNSA. This CDR3 is built from 17 residues. CDR3 sequence: CASGLDQGIGHNSPLHF. The DNA of the CDR3 is TGTGCCAGCGGCTTAGACCAGGGGATAGGTCATAATTCACCCCTCCACTTT.

This clonotype was picked up many times. This chain uses TRBV29-1 with TRBJ2-3; 16 bases are a match to TRBD2. This CDR3 region has 15 residues. With 7 bases clipped from V and 6 bases from J, the junction kept 7 bases outside the gene matches. Germline V gene data show CDR1 as SQVTM and CDR2 as ANQGSEA. This chain's CDR3 is CSEGTSGRAGDTQYF. The CDR3 DNA reads TGCAGCGAGGGGACTAGCGGGAGGGCCGGGGATACGCAGTATTTT.

This clonotype was seen more than once but under ten times. A much larger clonotype is one base distant, so this may be a read error. The rearrangement joins TRBV10-2 to TRBJ1-6; perhaps TRBD1 as D (6 bases). CDR3 length: 14 amino acids. Trimming left V 2 bases short and J 9 bases short, with 11 bases between. In germline, CDR1 is WSHSY, CDR2 SAAADI. The DNA for the CDR3 is TGCGCCAGCAGTGAGCCGGGGGCAGCTTCACCCCTCCACTTT. Amino acids: CASSEPGAASPLHF.